Listed here is a single TCR beta chain. This entry is derived from a study of blood T cell repertoires in COVID-19. Study information: Acute and convalescent COVID-19 samples came from the United States, Italy and Spain. T cells, B-cell-depleted T cells, or PBMCs provided the cDNA or gDNA that served as material.

In the study's own analysis: How many nucleated cells were present was estimated from reference gene primer amplification. Data came from immunoSEQ multiplex PCR; TCRdb stores just in-frame clones and leaves some out. That table gives V, J and clone size, and the DNA gave D and trimming. The sample records a few hundred thousand clones, more than 75% being singletons. This sequence originates from a man aged 60-69 years who had recovered from COVID-19. The specimen sequenced was peripheral blood.

The CDR3 coding sequence is TGTGCCAGCAGTTACTCGGGAGGCGTTGGCTATCAGCCCCAGCATTTT. Amino acid sequence: CASSYSGGVGYQPQHF. This sequence joins TRBV6-5 and TRBJ1-5, with no clear D. Trimming took off 0 bases at V and 5 bases at J, with 14 bases between the two ends. The length of the CDR3 is 16 residues. CDR1 and CDR2 (germline): MNHEY, SVGAGI.